Shown below are 21 T cell receptor beta chains from a single sample sequenced in a study of cytomegalovirus exposure and HLA in healthy donors. 60 Vbeta and 13 Jbeta primers were used in PCR. This table comes from immunoSEQ multiplex PCR, and its TCRdb copy is limited to in-frame clones, with some not included. Its table lists around 200,000 clones. Sequenced input: PBMCs. These receptors were taken from a girl aged 2-10 years in good health and CMV-seropositive.

The V and J genes are TRBV4-1 and TRBJ2-7; 9 nucleotides match TRBD2. V shed 1 base, J shed 2 bases, and the junction held 3 bases outside the gene matches. This CDR3 is built from 15 residues. CDR1 is MGHRA and CDR2 is YSYEKL in the germline V gene. CDR3 region: CASSQGASGAYEQYF. DNA for the CDR3: TGCGCCAGCAGCCAAGGGGCTAGCGGGGCCTACGAGCAGTACTTC.

The chain has TRBV6-1 and TRBJ2-5; no reliable D call. Germline CDR1 is MNHNS and CDR2 is SASEGT. CDR3 length equals 13 residues. The V gene lost 4 bases and the J gene lost 5 bases, with 11 bases spanning the gap. The CDR3 DNA reads as TGTGCCAGCAGTGGTGGTGAGGTGGAGACCCAGTACTTC. Residues: CASSGGEVETQYF.

The chain links TRBV28 to TRBJ2-7, with 7 bases lining up with TRBD2. CDR3 length: 16 amino acids. Germline CDR1 MDHEN, CDR2 SYDVKM. V shed 2 bases, J shed 5 bases, and the junction held 12 bases outside the gene matches. The CDR3 reads CASSLALGLGADEQYF. The CDR3 DNA sequence: TGTGCCAGCAGTTTAGCTCTCGGACTAGGTGCTGACGAGCAGTACTTC.

This sequence joins TRBV27 and TRBJ2-1; 8 bases agree with TRBD1. V gave up 6 bases and J gave up 6 bases; unmatched junction bases: 7. CDR1 is MNHEY and CDR2 is SMNVEV in the germline V gene (reference sequence). CDR3 size: 14 residues. In nucleotides, the CDR3 is TGTGCCAGCAGGACAGGGGCGGAGATCAATGAGCAGTTCTTC. Translating gives CASRTGAEINEQFF.

The chain links TRBV6-1 to TRBJ1-1, with D possibly being TRBD1 (5 bases). Germline V lookup: CDR1 MNHNS, CDR2 SASEGT. V lost 10 bases, J lost 5 bases, and 14 bases lay in between. This CDR3 has 12 amino acids. CDR3 sequence (DNA): TGTGCCACCTTCTGGGGGGGGACTGAAGCTTTCTTT. Encoded protein: CATFWGGTEAFF.

The chain carries TRBV28 and TRBJ1-5; possible D gene TRBD1, 6 bases. Germline loops: CDR1 MDHEN, CDR2 SYDVKM. Trimming shortened V by 7 bases and J by 3 bases, and 10 bases separated the two germline ends. CDR3 length: 13 amino acids. DNA of the CDR3: TGTGCCAGCATCCGGGACAACAATCAGCCCCAGCATTTT. Protein: CASIRDNNQPQHF. Complete variable domain (other parts from reference TRBV28 and TRBJ1-5): DVKVTQSSRYLVKRTGEKVFLECVQDMDHENMFWYRQDPGLGLRLIYFSYDVKMKEKGDIPEGYSVSREKKERFSLILESASTNQTSMYLCASIRDNNQPQHFGDGTRLSIL.

The chain combines TRBV5-4 with TRBJ2-7; 7 nucleotides agree with TRBD2. The CDR3 extends over 16 amino acids. V was clipped by 2 bases and J by 2 bases; unmatched bases: 10. Per the germline V gene, CDR1 is SGHNT and CDR2 is YYREEE (reference sequence). The CDR3 nucleotides are TGTGCCAGCAGCTTCGGGGGAGATGGGGGGGCCTACGAGCAGTACTTC. This sequence encodes CASSFGGDGGAYEQYF. Based on the CDR3 plus reference TRBV5-4 and TRBJ2-7, the full variable domain is ETGVTQSPTHLIKTRGQQVTLRCSSQSGHNTVSWYQQALGQGPQFIFQYYREEENGRGNFPPRFSGLQFPNYSSELNVNALELDDSALYLCASSFGGDGGAYEQYFGPGTRLTVT.

The chain joins TRBV9 to TRBJ2-7; 7 bases line up with TRBD2. The junction had 5 bases not matched to a gene; V was cut back by 2 bases and J by 0 bases. The CDR3 contains 15 residues. Germline V CDR1 and CDR2: SGDLS, YYNGEE. This chain's CDR3 is CASSVSGGFSYEQYF. CDR3 DNA sequence: TGTGCCAGCAGCGTGTCGGGAGGTTTCTCCTACGAGCAGTACTTC.

The V and J genes are TRBV21-1 and TRBJ2-3; the table's D call, TRBD2, has no DNA check behind it. TRBV21-1 is an annotated pseudogene. The CDR3 is made up of 14 amino acids. CDR3 bases: TGTGCCAGCAGCCGAACGGTTGCGGCAGATACGCAGTATTTT. It codes for CASSRTVAADTQYF.

This chain connects TRBV6-1 to TRBJ1-5; D unclear. Per germline, CDR1 MNHNS and CDR2 SASEGT. There are 13 residues in the CDR3. Trimming removed 4 bases from V and 1 base from J, with 5 bases in between. CDR3 residues: CASSGQSNQPQHF. In nucleotides, the CDR3 is TGTGCCAGCAGTGGCCAGAGCAATCAGCCCCAGCATTTT.

V gene TRBV29-1 combines with J gene TRBJ1-2, with a weak D call TRBD1 (5 bases). The CDR3 spans 12 residues. Trimming removed 3 bases at V and 2 bases at J, with 7 bases between. The germline V gene encodes CDR1 SQVTM and CDR2 ANQGSEA. The CDR3 loop reads CSVDGANYGYTF. The DNA for the CDR3 is TGCAGCGTTGATGGGGCGAACTATGGCTACACCTTC.

V is TRBV5-1 and J is TRBJ2-5; the match to TRBD2 covers 7 bases. The J call is doubtful: the DNA matches TRBJ2-7 better. CDR3 size: 14 residues. The germline CDR1 and CDR2 sequences are SGHRS and YFSETQ. CDR3 region: CASSLGGSTYEQYF. As DNA, the CDR3 is TGCGCCAGCAGCTTGGGCGGGAGCACCTACGAGCAGTACTTC.

This rearrangement joins TRBV7-2 to TRBJ1-1; 10 bases line up with TRBD1. The CDR3 is made up of 14 amino acids. Germline V gene lookup returns CDR1 SGHTA and CDR2 FQGNSA. Trimming took 5 bases from V and 4 from J; bases not matched to a gene: 4. The CDR3 nucleotides are TGTGCCAGCAGCCCGACAGGGGGCATCACTGAAGCTTTCTTT. This translates into CASSPTGGITEAFF.

The gene calls are TRBV6-4 and TRBJ2-3; the match to TRBD2 covers 12 bases. This CDR3 has 15 residues. The ends lost 7 bases at V and 4 bases at J; junction bases unmatched: 6. CDR1 and CDR2 (germline): MRHNA, SNTAGT. CDR3 bases: TGTGCCAGCACGTCGACTAGCGGGAGTGCAGATACGCAGTATTTT. Residues: CASTSTSGSADTQYF.

The CDR3 bases are TGTGCCAGCAGCCTCGGGGTAGGGAATGGCTACACCTTC. Amino acids: CASSLGVGNGYTF. The chain recombines TRBV7-8 with TRBJ1-2, with D hard to call. The CDR3 has 13 amino acids. Trimming stripped 5 bases from V and 6 bases from J, with 13 bases between. Germline CDR1 and CDR2: SGHVS and FQNEAQ.

The chain is built from TRBV27 and TRBJ2-7, with 8 bases matching TRBD1. The CDR3 runs to 14 residues. The germline V gene encodes CDR1 MNHEY and CDR2 SMNVEV (reference sequence). The J segment lost 4 bases and the V segment lost 5 bases, leaving 7 bases of the junction unmatched. CDR3 amino acids: CASSTRGPTYEQYF. DNA of the CDR3: TGTGCCAGCAGTACCAGGGGGCCCACATACGAGCAGTACTTC.

The chain recombines TRBV28 with TRBJ1-5; D unresolved. Germline V CDR1 and CDR2: MDHEN, SYDVKM. The ends were cut back, 3 bases at V and 3 bases at J, with 9 bases in the middle. The CDR3 consists of 14 residues. The CDR3 loop is CASSFFRDNQPQHF. The CDR3 coding sequence is TGTGCCAGCAGTTTCTTCCGGGACAATCAGCCCCAGCATTTT.

This chain joins TRBV6-1 and TRBJ1-1; D unclear. Trimming removed 7 bases at V and 5 bases at J, with 17 bases between. The CDR3 spans 14 residues. The V gene's germline CDR1 is MNHNS and CDR2 SASEGT. CDR3 in amino acids: CASKIGGRWTEAFF. The CDR3 bases are TGTGCCAGCAAAATTGGTGGCAGGTGGACTGAAGCTTTCTTT.

About this clone: The CDR3 does not close with the conserved phenylalanine or tryptophan, likely indicating a read error. The limits of the CDR3 on the DNA are not certain, so only TCRdb's listed CDR3 is given. The V call is TRBV2, the J call TRBJ2-7; the table's D call TRBD1 went unverified against the DNA. Both ends counted, the CDR3 spans 11 residues. The germline gives CDR1 SNHLY, CDR2 FYNNEI. The CDR3 is CASRRHRDPGH.

V is TRBV18 and J is TRBJ2-1; 13 nucleotides align to TRBD2. Germline assignment: CDR1 KGHSH and CDR2 LQKENI. This CDR3 is 17 amino acids long. V shed 3 bases and J 3 bases; nucleotides not matched to a gene: 5. The CDR3 DNA is TGTGCCAGCTCACCCAGGACTAGCGGGAGCGGCTACAATGAGCAGTTCTTC. Protein product: CASSPRTSGSGYNEQFF. The whole variable domain, remainder taken from reference TRBV18 and TRBJ2-1, is NAGVMQNPRHLVRRRGQEARLRCSPMKGHSHVYWYRQLPEEGLKFMVYLQKENIIDESGMPKERFSAEFPKEGPSILRIQQVVRGDSAAYFCASSPRTSGSGYNEQFFGPGTRLTVL.

The chain uses TRBV7-2 and TRBJ2-1; 8 bases are shared with TRBD2. The CDR3 is 16 amino acids. V dropped 0 bases and J dropped 4; count of bases not matched to a gene: 5. Germline loops: CDR1 SGHTA, CDR2 FQGNSA. CDR3 in DNA: TGTGCCAGCAGCTTAGCCGGGACTAGGGAGTACAATGAGCAGTTCTTC. Translating gives CASSLAGTREYNEQFF.